The 31 T cell receptor beta chains below were found in one sample sequenced in a study of somatic mutations in cytotoxic T cells in rheumatoid arthritis. The table came from immunoSEQ multiplex PCR; TCRdb's copy has only in-frame clones and leaves some out. The repertoire holds some 20,000 clones, with roughly 80% as singletons. The material sequenced was CD8+ T cells sorted from blood. The origin of the receptors is a woman in her sixties in good health.

This chain connects TRBV7-2 to TRBJ2-1, with TRBD2 matching 7 bases. This CDR3 comprises 15 residues. The V segment lost 5 bases and the J segment 8 bases; nucleotides outside the gene matches: 12. Germline CDR1 reads SGHTA; CDR2 reads FQGNSA. CDR3 in amino acids: CASSATGPSGDEQFF. Here the CDR3 DNA reads TGTGCCAGCAGCGCAACAGGACCTAGCGGCGATGAGCAGTTCTTC.

V usage is TRBV7-9 and J usage is TRBJ2-7, with D perhaps matching TRBD2 (6 bases). This CDR3 spans 14 amino acids. Trimming cost V 1 base and J 4 bases, with 11 bases left between them. In germline, CDR1 is SEHNR, CDR2 FQNEAQ (reference sequence). As DNA, the CDR3 is TGTGCCAGCAGCTTAGAGACTAGGTGGTACGAGCAGTACTTC. Encoded protein: CASSLETRWYEQYF.

The chain employs TRBV29-1 and TRBJ1-2; a weak D match, TRBD1 (5 bases). The V and J ends lost 6 bases and 5 bases respectively, with 16 bases between them. Germline lookup yields CDR1 SQVTM and CDR2 ANQGSEA. The CDR3 has 13 residues. DNA of the CDR3: TGCAGCGTCAGGGCCCGGGGAAGGTATGGCTACACCTTC. It translates to CSVRARGRYGYTF.

J is TRBJ1-3 and V is TRBV5-1; D unresolved. The CDR3 totals 15 residues. Germline V gene sequence: CDR1 SGHRS, CDR2 YFSETQ. The germline V and J ends were trimmed by 3 bases and 0 bases, with 10 bases remaining between them. In DNA form, the CDR3 reads TGCGCCAGCAGCTCTGCAGGCAGCTCTGGAAACACCATATATTTT. Amino acids: CASSSAGSSGNTIYF. Supplemented by reference TRBV5-1 and TRBJ1-3, the full variable domain reads KAGVTQTPRYLIKTRGQQVTLSCSPISGHRSVSWYQQTPGQGLQFLFEYFSETQRNKGNFPGRFSGRQFSNSRSEMNVSTLELGDSALYLCASSSAGSSGNTIYFGEGSWLTVV.

The CDR3 spells CASSIAAGRGEQYF. The CDR3 coding sequence is TGTGCCAGTAGTATTGCGGCAGGGCGTGGCGAGCAGTACTTC. The chain has TRBV19 and TRBJ2-7; D might be TRBD1 (5 bases). This CDR3 is built from 14 residues. Looked up from germline, CDR1 is LNHDA and CDR2 is SQIVND (reference sequence). V was cut by 3 bases and J by 6 bases, with 15 bases left in between.

CDR3 nucleotide sequence: TGTGCCAGCCAAAATAAAAGAGTGGGCGACTATGGCTACACCTTC. This translates into CASQNKRVGDYGYTF. This chain links TRBV10-3 with TRBJ1-2; D is ambiguous. The CDR3 runs to 15 residues. V was pared by 10 bases and J by 3 bases, with 21 bases between. CDR1 and CDR2 from the germline V gene are ENHRY and SYGVKD.

This clone appeared a single time. The chain uses TRBV5-1 and TRBJ1-4; 11 bases align to TRBD1. The CDR3 totals 15 residues. Unmatched junction bases numbered 4, after V lost 4 bases and J lost 5 bases. CDR1 and CDR2 (germline): SGHRS, YFSETQ. CDR3 loop: CASSLGTGGNEKLFF. In DNA, the CDR3 is TGCGCCAGCAGCCTCGGGACAGGGGGGAATGAAAAACTGTTTTTT.

The chain employs TRBV7-8 and TRBJ2-1; 7 nucleotides match TRBD2. The CDR3 consists of 15 residues. V lost 5 bases and J lost 2; bases outside the gene matches: 6. The germline V gene encodes CDR1 SGHVS and CDR2 FQNEAQ. CDR3 nucleotide sequence: TGTGCCAGCAGCGACTTCAGCGGGGCCTACAATGAGCAGTTCTTC. Its translation is CASSDFSGAYNEQFF.

V usage is TRBV2 and J usage is TRBJ1-5, with D uncertain. The CDR3 is 15 amino acids. V was trimmed by 0 bases and J by 5 bases, leaving 11 bases between them. Germline CDR1 and CDR2: SNHLY and FYNNEI. The CDR3 loop is CASSEAGLRHQPQHF. As DNA, the CDR3 is TGTGCCAGCAGTGAAGCGGGCTTGAGGCATCAGCCCCAGCATTTT.

The genes are TRBV4-1 and TRBJ2-7; perhaps TRBD1 as D (6 bases). Germline V CDR1 and CDR2: MGHRA, YSYEKL. V dropped 0 bases and J dropped 3 bases, with 12 bases sitting between them. CDR3 length equals 15 residues. Here the CDR3 reads CASSQDLQGFYEQYF. The CDR3 region has the DNA TGCGCCAGCAGCCAAGATCTACAGGGATTCTACGAGCAGTACTTC.

The CDR3, as DNA: TGTGCCAGCAGCGTAGGACGCCGGACTGAAGCTTTCTTT. It codes for CASSVGRRTEAFF. The chain has TRBV9 and TRBJ1-1; no clear D. The CDR3 extends over 13 amino acids. Trimming took off 0 bases at V and 5 bases at J, with 8 bases between the two ends. CDR1 and CDR2 (germline): SGDLS, YYNGEE.

For the CDR3, the DNA is TGTGCCTGGAGTAGGGACACGGGGACTTACGAGCAGTACTTC. It specifies CAWSRDTGTYEQYF. V is TRBV30 and J is TRBJ2-7; D may match TRBD1 or TRBD2 (6 bases each). V dropped 2 bases and J dropped 4 bases, with 15 bases sitting between them. Germline V gives CDR1 GTSNPN, CDR2 SVGIG (reference sequence). This CDR3 spans 14 amino acids. The whole variable domain, filled in from reference TRBV30 and TRBJ2-7, reads SQTIHQWPATLVQPVGSPLSLECTVEGTSNPNLYWYRQAAGRGLQLLFYSVGIGQISSEVPQNLSASRPQDRQFILSSKKLLLSDSGFYLCAWSRDTGTYEQYFGPGTRLTVT.

This sequence joins TRBV14 and TRBJ2-7; 8 nucleotides agree with TRBD1. Germline values: CDR1 SGHDN, CDR2 FVKESK. The CDR3 loop spans 15 amino acids. V dropped 1 base and J dropped 3; count of bases not matched to a gene: 5. The CDR3: CASSQGEQGVYEQYF. The DNA for the CDR3 is TGTGCCAGCAGCCAAGGAGAACAGGGGGTCTACGAGCAGTACTTC.

The sample holds a few counts of this clone. The genes are TRBV14 and TRBJ2-1; D remains unclear. This CDR3 region has 16 residues. V was shortened by 4 bases and J by 4 bases, with 17 bases between the two germline ends. Germline CDR1 is SGHDN and CDR2 is FVKESK. The CDR3 region has the DNA TGTGCCAGCAGCCCGGCGCGTTTTCTGGCGTACAATGAGCAGTTCTTC. It specifies CASSPARFLAYNEQFF.

This chain links TRBV6-4 with TRBJ2-3, with 10 bases identical to TRBD1. The CDR3 totals 17 residues. With 6 bases clipped from V and 1 base from J, the junction kept 10 bases outside the gene matches. Germline CDR1 MRHNA, CDR2 SNTAGT. The CDR3 is CASSSTPGTGGTDTQYF. In DNA form, the CDR3 reads TGTGCCAGCAGCTCCACCCCCGGGACAGGGGGCACAGATACGCAGTATTTT.

The chain carries TRBV21-1 and TRBJ1-1. TRBV21-1 counts as a pseudogene. The CDR3 runs to 15 residues. This CDR3 reads CASSKGGRRNTEAFF. For the CDR3, the DNA is TGTGCCAGCAGCAAGGGGGGTAGACGGAACACTGAAGCTTTCTTT.

The chain carries TRBV14 and TRBJ2-7, with TRBD1 as a possible D gene (6 bases). The CDR3 sequence is 15 residues long. Germline CDR1 is SGHDN and CDR2 is FVKESK. V was clipped by 5 bases and J by 2 bases, with 16 bases between them. DNA of the CDR3: TGTGCCAGCAGCTCCCTTCAAGGACAGACCTACGAGCAGTACTTC. As protein: CASSSLQGQTYEQYF.

The rearrangement joins TRBV14 to TRBJ2-1; 15 bases are a match to TRBD2. Losses at the gene ends were 4 bases for V and 1 base for J; bases not matched to a gene: 2. This CDR3 has 17 amino acids. Germline-derived CDR1 and CDR2 are SGHDN and FVKESK. CDR3 in amino acids: CASSPGTSGRSYNEQFF. CDR3 bases: TGTGCCAGCAGCCCAGGGACTAGCGGGAGGTCCTACAATGAGCAGTTCTTC.

In its sample, this clone was seen a few times. This chain connects TRBV9 to TRBJ2-2; D is undetermined. CDR3 length: 14 amino acids. Germline V gene lookup returns CDR1 SGDLS and CDR2 YYNGEE. V lost 3 bases, J lost 4 bases, and 10 bases lay in between. DNA of the CDR3: TGTGCCAGCAGCGGCTTCTATAGCACCGGGGAGCTGTTTTTT. This sequence encodes CASSGFYSTGELFF.

The J gene is TRBJ2-2, the V gene TRBV5-4, with 7 bases identical to TRBD1. V was pared by 5 bases and J by 7 bases, with 5 bases of the junction left unmatched. CDR3 length: 13 amino acids. Germline V CDR1 and CDR2: SGHNT, YYREEE (reference sequence). CDR3 loop: CASRDSGGGELFF. As DNA, the CDR3 is TGTGCCAGCAGAGACTCAGGGGGCGGGGAGCTGTTTTTT.

This clone has just a few counts. This rearrangement joins TRBV2 to TRBJ2-7, with D possibly being TRBD1 or TRBD2 (7 bases each). The CDR3 runs to 16 residues. Germline-derived CDR1 and CDR2 are SNHLY and FYNNEI. Between the trimmed V and J ends, which lost 6 bases and 0 bases, there was a span of 18 bases. CDR3 in DNA: TGTGCCAGCAGCCCGGGGGAGGGGGCCTTCTCCTACGAGCAGTACTTC. Amino acids: CASSPGEGAFSYEQYF.

Only a few counts were recorded for this clone. The chain uses TRBV11-2 and TRBJ2-7, with unresolved D. The CDR3 runs 13 residues. V lost 1 base, J lost 3 bases, and 7 bases lay in between. Germline loops: CDR1 SGHAT, CDR2 FQNNGV. The CDR3 nucleotides read TGTGCCAGCAGCTTAGGCCGCGGCTACGAGCAGTACTTC. This translates into CASSLGRGYEQYF.

This chain uses TRBV2 with TRBJ1-1; a possible D gene is TRBD1 (5 bases). There are 16 residues in the CDR3. The V end was cut by 7 bases, the J end by 0 bases, with 18 bases between. Germline CDR1 SNHLY, CDR2 FYNNEI. The CDR3 region is CASIGPIAGMNTEAFF. The DNA of the CDR3 is TGTGCCAGCATTGGGCCGATTGCAGGGATGAACACTGAAGCTTTCTTT.

The chain joins TRBV18 to TRBJ1-5, with D tentatively TRBD1 (5 bases). CDR1 KGHSH and CDR2 LQKENI come from the germline V gene. This CDR3 has 16 residues. Trimming pared 6 bases from V and 0 bases from J, leaving 15 bases between. The CDR3 DNA reads as TGTGCCAGCTCCCGCCGGAGGGACGATAGCAATCAGCCCCAGCATTTT. It yields the protein CASSRRRDDSNQPQHF.

This CDR3 is CASSQEIYSTYEQYF. The DNA for the CDR3 is TGCGCCAGCAGCCAAGAAATCTACAGTACCTACGAGCAGTACTTC. This chain uses TRBV4-1 with TRBJ2-7; D remains ambiguous. Trimming shortened V by 0 bases and J by 2 bases, and 11 bases separated the two germline ends. Germline values: CDR1 MGHRA, CDR2 YSYEKL. The CDR3 is 15 residues long.

This chain uses TRBV7-8 with TRBJ2-7; maybe TRBD2 (5 bases). The V gene's germline CDR1 is SGHVS and CDR2 FQNEAQ. The CDR3 is made up of 13 amino acids. V lost 5 bases and J lost 4, with 12 bases in between. The DNA of the CDR3 is TGTGCCAGCAGCCCGGAGGAGCAGTACGAGCAGTACTTC. As protein: CASSPEEQYEQYF.

This clone has more than one count but fewer than ten. V and J are TRBV29-1 and TRBJ1-1; the D is unclear. The V end lost 3 bases, the J end lost 10 bases, and 6 bases lay between the germline ends. Looked up from germline, CDR1 is SQVTM and CDR2 is ANQGSEA. The CDR3 totals 9 residues. CDR3 residues: CSVEGGAFF. In nucleotides, the CDR3 is TGCAGCGTTGAGGGAGGAGCTTTCTTT. Full variable domain (remainder filled in from reference TRBV29-1 and TRBJ1-1): SAVISQKPSRDICQRGTSLTIQCQVDSQVTMMFWYRQQPGQSLTLIATANQGSEATYESGFVIDKFPISRPNLTFSTLTVSNMSPEDSSIYLCSVEGGAFFGQGTRLTVV.

The chain employs TRBV5-6 and TRBJ2-7, with TRBD1 as a possible D gene (5 bases). CDR1 and CDR2 from the germline V gene are SGHDT and YYEEEE. The CDR3 runs to 14 residues. V was shortened by 0 bases and J by 7 bases, with 14 bases between the two germline ends. This CDR3 is CASSLDPDSWEQYF. The CDR3 nucleotides read TGTGCCAGCAGCTTGGACCCCGACAGTTGGGAGCAGTACTTC.

J is TRBJ1-1 and V is TRBV9; no reliable D call. The CDR3 is 14 residues long. Per germline, CDR1 SGDLS and CDR2 YYNGEE. Trimming stripped 4 bases from V and 1 base from J, with 11 bases between. CDR3 region: CASSLVEKNTEAFF. CDR3 DNA sequence: TGTGCCAGCAGCCTAGTGGAGAAGAACACTGAAGCTTTCTTT.

This chain links TRBV30 with TRBJ2-7, with D unresolved. Germline loops: CDR1 GTSNPN, CDR2 SVGIG (reference sequence). This CDR3 has 11 amino acids. Deletions cut 3 bases from V and 3 bases from J, with 6 bases between. In DNA form, the CDR3 reads TGTGCCTGGAGGGACGGCTACGAGCAGTACTTC. It translates to CAWRDGYEQYF. The full variable domain, completed using reference TRBV30 and TRBJ2-7, is SQTIHQWPATLVQPVGSPLSLECTVEGTSNPNLYWYRQAAGRGLQLLFYSVGIGQISSEVPQNLSASRPQDRQFILSSKKLLLSDSGFYLCAWRDGYEQYFGPGTRLTVT.

DNA for the CDR3: TGTGCCAGCAGCTCCAGTGTCGTCTCGAGCTCCTATAATTCACCCCTCCACTTT. Amino acids: CASSSSVVSSSYNSPLHF. The genes are TRBV7-8 and TRBJ1-6; D remains unclear. The V gene lost 4 bases and the J gene lost 0 bases, with 16 bases spanning the gap. CDR1 SGHVS and CDR2 FQNEAQ come from the germline V gene. The CDR3 covers 18 residues.